One sample yielded the 3 T cell receptor beta chains listed below, sequenced in a study of HIV-infected patients and healthy controls. Reverse transcription used about 500 ng RNA and constant-region primers for alpha and beta. Each of the alpha and beta chains got its own library through chain-specific third strand synthesis with indices. TCRdb reprocessed the 5' RACE reads with MiXCR, giving one entry per CDR3 protein. The table includes several thousand distinct CDR3 sequences, roughly 8.7% detected once. Roughly three months, about 14 weeks, into antiretroviral therapy, follow-up blood was collected. Whole blood was used without fractionation, so all unsorted peripheral T cells were included. The material sequenced was blood, taken during antiretroviral therapy. All receptors derive from an adult with HIV infection.

The chain recombines TRBV6-5 with TRBJ1-2, with 7 bases that match TRBD1. This CDR3 region has 13 residues. With 5 bases clipped from V and 13 bases from J, the junction kept 13 bases outside the gene matches. Per germline, CDR1 MNHEY and CDR2 SVGAGI. The CDR3 sequence: CASSRQGPGRSTF. Here the CDR3 DNA reads TGTGCCAGCAGTCGACAGGGACCGGGCCGGTCCACCTTC.

This clonotype is termed medium-sized (0.01 to 0.1%). The rearrangement joins TRBV14 to TRBJ1-5, with D uncertain. The CDR3 spans 11 residues. The germline V and J ends were trimmed by 1 base and 9 bases, with 4 bases remaining between them. Germline values: CDR1 SGHDN, CDR2 FVKESK. Here the CDR3 reads CASSQGRPQHF. CDR3 in DNA: TGTGCCAGCAGCCAAGGCAGGCCCCAGCATTTT.

This clonotype was counted many times. This sequence joins TRBV4-1 and TRBJ2-1; 9 bases line up with TRBD1. There are 17 residues in the CDR3. The V gene's germline CDR1 is MGHRA and CDR2 YSYEKL. After removal of 1 base from V and 5 bases from J, the junction contained 9 bases not matched to a gene. This CDR3 is CASSQVGSGTGNNEQFF. CDR3 DNA sequence: TGCGCCAGCAGCCAAGTTGGATCCGGGACAGGGAACAATGAGCAGTTCTTC.